The clone carrying this TCR beta chain was found many times. TCR beta CDR3 region amplification was performed from RNA transcripts. The TCR CDR3 was amplified in a first-round RT-PCR using the HTBI primer set. Via MiXCR, TCRdb re-called the multiplex PCR reads, giving one row per CDR3 protein. This sample carries about 360,000 distinct CDR3 sequences, roughly an eighth of them seen once, and the ten largest clones take around a tenth. Germline-derived CDR1 and CDR2 are MNHNS and SASEGT. The ends were cut back, 0 bases at V and 9 bases at J, with 15 bases in the middle. The CDR3 is 15 residues long. This entry comes from a study of T cells in Graves' hyperthyroidism and ophthalmopathy.

The chain recombines TRBV6-1 with TRBJ1-3; TRBD1 is a possible D gene (6 bases). This clonotype was sampled from a woman in her late teens or twenties with Graves' hyperthyroidism. Sequencing used blood. CDR3: CASSEAGQPPVTIYF. The CDR3, as DNA: TGTGCCAGCAGTGAAGCAGGACAGCCTCCTGTCACCATATATTTT.